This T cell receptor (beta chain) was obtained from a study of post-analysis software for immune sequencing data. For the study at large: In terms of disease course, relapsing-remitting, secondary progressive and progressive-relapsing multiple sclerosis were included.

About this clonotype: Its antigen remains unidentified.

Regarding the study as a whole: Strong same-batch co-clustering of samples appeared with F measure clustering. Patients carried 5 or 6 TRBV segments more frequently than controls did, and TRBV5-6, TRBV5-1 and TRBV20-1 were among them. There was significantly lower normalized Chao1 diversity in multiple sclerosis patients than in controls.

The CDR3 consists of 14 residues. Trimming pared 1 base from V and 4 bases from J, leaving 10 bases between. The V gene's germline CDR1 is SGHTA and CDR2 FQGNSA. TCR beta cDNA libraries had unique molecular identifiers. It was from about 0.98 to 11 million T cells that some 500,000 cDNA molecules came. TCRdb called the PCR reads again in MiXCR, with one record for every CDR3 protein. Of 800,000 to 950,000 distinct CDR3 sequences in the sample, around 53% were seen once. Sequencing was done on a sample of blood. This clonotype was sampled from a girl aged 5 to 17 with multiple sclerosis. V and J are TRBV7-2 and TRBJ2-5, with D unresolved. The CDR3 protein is CASSLGGFPETQYF. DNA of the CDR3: TGTGCCAGCAGCTTAGGTGGTTTCCCAGAGACCCAGTACTTC. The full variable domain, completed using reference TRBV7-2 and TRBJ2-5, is GAGVSQSPSNKVTEKGKDVELRCDPISGHTALYWYRQSLGQGLEFLIYFQGNSAPDKSGLPSDRFSAERTGGSVSTLTIQRTQQEDSAVYLCASSLGGFPETQYFGPGTRLLVL.